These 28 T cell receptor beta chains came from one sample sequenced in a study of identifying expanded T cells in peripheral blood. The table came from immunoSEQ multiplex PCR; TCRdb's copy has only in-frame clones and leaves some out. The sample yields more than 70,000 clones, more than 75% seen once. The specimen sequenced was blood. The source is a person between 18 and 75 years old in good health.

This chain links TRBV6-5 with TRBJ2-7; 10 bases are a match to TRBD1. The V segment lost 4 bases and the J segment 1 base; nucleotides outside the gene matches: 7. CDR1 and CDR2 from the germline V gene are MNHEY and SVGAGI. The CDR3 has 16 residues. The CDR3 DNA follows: TGTGCCAGCAGTTCGCCCCGGGACAGGGGATCCTACGAGCAGTACTTC. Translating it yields CASSSPRDRGSYEQYF.

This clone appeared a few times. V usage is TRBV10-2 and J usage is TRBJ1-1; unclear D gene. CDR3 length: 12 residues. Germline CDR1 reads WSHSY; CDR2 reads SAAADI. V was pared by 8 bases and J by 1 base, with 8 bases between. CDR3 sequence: CASREGNTEAFF. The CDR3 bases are TGCGCCAGCCGAGAGGGGAACACTGAAGCTTTCTTT.

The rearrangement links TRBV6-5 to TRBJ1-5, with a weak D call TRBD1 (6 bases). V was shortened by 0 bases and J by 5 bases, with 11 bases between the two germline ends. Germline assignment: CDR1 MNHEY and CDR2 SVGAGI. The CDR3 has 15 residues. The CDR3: CASSYSISGDQPQHF. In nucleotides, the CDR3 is TGTGCCAGCAGTTACTCGATTTCAGGGGATCAGCCCCAGCATTTT.

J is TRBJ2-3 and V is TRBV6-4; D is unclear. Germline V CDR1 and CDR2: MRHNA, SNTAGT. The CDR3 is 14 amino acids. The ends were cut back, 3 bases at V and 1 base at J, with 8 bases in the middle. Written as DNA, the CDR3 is TGTGCCAGCAGTGAGAGGCCCGGCACAGATACGCAGTATTTT. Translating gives CASSERPGTDTQYF.

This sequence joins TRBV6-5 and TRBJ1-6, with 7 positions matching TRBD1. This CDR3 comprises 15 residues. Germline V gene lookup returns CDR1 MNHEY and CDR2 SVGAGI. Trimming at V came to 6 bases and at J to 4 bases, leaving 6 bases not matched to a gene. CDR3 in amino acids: CASSPGQRYNSPLHF. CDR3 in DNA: TGTGCCAGCAGCCCGGGACAGCGTTATAATTCACCCCTCCACTTT.

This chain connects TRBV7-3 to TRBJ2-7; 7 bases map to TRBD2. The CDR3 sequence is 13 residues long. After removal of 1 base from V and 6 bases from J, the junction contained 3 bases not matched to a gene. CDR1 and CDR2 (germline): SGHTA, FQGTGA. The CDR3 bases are TGTGCCAGCAGCTTAAGCGGGGGTGGCGAGCAGTACTTC. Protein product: CASSLSGGGEQYF.

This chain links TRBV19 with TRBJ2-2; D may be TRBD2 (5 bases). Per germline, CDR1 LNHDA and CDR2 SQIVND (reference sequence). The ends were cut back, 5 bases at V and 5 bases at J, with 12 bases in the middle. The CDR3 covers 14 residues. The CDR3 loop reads CASSWARDTGELFF. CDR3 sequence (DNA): TGTGCCAGTAGTTGGGCACGGGATACCGGGGAGCTGTTTTTT.

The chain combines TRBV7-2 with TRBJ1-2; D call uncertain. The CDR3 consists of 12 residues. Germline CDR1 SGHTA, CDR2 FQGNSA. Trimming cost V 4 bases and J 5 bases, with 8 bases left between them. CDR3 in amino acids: CASSSEGYGYTF. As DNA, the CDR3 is TGTGCCAGCAGCTCAGAGGGATATGGCTACACCTTC.

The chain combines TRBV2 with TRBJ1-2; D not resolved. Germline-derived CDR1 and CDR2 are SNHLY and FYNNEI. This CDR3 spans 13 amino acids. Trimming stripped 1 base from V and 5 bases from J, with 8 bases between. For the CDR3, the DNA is TGTGCCAGCAGTGAAGGGTGGACTTATGGCTACACCTTC. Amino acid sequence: CASSEGWTYGYTF.

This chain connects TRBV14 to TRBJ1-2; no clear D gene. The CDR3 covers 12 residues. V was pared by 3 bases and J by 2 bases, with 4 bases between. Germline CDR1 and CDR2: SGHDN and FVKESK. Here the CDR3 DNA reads TGTGCCAGCAGCCAGCGGAACTATGGCTACACCTTC. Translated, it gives CASSQRNYGYTF.

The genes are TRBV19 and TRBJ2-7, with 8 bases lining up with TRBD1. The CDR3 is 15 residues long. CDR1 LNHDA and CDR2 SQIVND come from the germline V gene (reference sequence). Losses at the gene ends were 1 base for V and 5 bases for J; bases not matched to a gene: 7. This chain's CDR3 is CASSIGRGQAHEQYF. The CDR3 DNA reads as TGTGCCAGTAGTATAGGTAGGGGACAGGCGCACGAGCAGTACTTC.

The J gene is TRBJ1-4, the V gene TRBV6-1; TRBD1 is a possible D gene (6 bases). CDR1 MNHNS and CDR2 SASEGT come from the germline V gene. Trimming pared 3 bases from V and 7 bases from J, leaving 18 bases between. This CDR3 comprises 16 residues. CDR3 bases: TGTGCCAGCAGTGACCGGTCCCAAGGGGGACGTGAAAAACTGTTTTTT. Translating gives CASSDRSQGGREKLFF.

The CDR3 nucleotides read TGTGCCAGCAGGGTGAAAGACCGCTTCTCTGGAAACACCATATATTTT. Its protein product is CASRVKDRFSGNTIYF. This rearrangement joins TRBV2 to TRBJ1-3; D is ambiguous. V gave up 6 bases and J gave up 0 bases, with 15 bases separating them. CDR3 length: 16 residues. CDR1 is SNHLY and CDR2 is FYNNEI in the germline V gene.

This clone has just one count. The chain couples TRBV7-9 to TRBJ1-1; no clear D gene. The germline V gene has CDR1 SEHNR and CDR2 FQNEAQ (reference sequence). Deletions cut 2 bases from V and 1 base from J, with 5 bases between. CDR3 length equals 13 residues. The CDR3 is CASSLSSNTEAFF. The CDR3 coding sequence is TGTGCCAGCAGCTTAAGCTCGAACACTGAAGCTTTCTTT.

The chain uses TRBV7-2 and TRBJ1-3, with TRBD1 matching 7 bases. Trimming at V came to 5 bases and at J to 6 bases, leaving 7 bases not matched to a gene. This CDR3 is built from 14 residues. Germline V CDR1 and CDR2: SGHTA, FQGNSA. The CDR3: CASSPHQGENTIYF. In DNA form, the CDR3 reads TGTGCCAGCAGCCCACACCAGGGGGAAAACACCATATATTTT.

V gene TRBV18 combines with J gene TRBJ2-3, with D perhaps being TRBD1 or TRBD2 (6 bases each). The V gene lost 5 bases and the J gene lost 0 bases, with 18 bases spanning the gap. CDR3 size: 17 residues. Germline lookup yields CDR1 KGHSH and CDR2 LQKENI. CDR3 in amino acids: CASSSLADRQSTDTQYF. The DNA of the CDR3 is TGTGCCAGCTCATCACTAGCCGACAGGCAAAGCACAGATACGCAGTATTTT.

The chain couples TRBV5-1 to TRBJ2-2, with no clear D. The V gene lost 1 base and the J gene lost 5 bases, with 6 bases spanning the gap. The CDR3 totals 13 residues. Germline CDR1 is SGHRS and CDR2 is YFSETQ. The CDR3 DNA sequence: TGCGCCAGCAGCTTGACCTCTACCGGGGAGCTGTTTTTT. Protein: CASSLTSTGELFF.

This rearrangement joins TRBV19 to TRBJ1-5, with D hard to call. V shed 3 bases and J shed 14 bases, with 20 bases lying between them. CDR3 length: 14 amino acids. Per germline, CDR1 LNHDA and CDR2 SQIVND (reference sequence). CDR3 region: CASSMIRVGEEKHF. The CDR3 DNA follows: TGTGCCAGTAGTATGATTAGGGTCGGGGAAGAAAAGCATTTT. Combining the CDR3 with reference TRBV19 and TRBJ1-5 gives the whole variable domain DGGITQSPKYLFRKEGQNVTLSCEQNLNHDAMYWYRQDPGQGLRLIYYSQIVNDFQKGDIAEGYSVSREKKESFPLTVTSAQKNPTAFYLCASSMIRVGEEKHFGDGTRLSIL.

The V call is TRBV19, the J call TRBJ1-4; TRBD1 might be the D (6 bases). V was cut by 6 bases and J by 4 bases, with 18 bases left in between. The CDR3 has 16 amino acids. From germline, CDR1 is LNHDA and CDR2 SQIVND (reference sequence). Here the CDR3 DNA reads TGTGCCAGTAGCGACCTGGGGGCCAGGATTAATGAAAAACTGTTTTTT. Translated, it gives CASSDLGARINEKLFF.

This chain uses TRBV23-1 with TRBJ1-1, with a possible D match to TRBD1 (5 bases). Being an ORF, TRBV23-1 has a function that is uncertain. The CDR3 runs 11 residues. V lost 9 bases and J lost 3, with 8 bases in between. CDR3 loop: CASWGDTEAFF. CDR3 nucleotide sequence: TGCGCCAGTTGGGGGGACACTGAAGCTTTCTTT.

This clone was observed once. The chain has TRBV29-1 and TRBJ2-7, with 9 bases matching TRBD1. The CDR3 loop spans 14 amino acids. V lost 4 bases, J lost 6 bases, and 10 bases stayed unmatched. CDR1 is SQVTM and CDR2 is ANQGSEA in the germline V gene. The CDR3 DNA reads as TGCAGCGTTGGGGTTGGGGGACAGGGTCTCGAGCAGTACTTC. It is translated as CSVGVGGQGLEQYF.

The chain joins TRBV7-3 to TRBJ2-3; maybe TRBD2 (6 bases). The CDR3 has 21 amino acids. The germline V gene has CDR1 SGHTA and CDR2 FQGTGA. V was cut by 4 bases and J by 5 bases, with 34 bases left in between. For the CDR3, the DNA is TGTGCCAGCAGCTCCCTCTTCCGAAACCGCAGGTCGGGGGATTATGGAGATACGCAGTATTTT. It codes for CASSSLFRNRRSGDYGDTQYF.

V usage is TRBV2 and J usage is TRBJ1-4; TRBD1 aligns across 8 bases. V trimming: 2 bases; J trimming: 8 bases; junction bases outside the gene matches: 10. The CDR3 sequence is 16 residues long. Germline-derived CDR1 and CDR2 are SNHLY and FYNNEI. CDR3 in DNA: TGTGCCAGCAGTGAACGAGGGACAGGAGTATACGAAAAACTGTTTTTT. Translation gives CASSERGTGVYEKLFF.

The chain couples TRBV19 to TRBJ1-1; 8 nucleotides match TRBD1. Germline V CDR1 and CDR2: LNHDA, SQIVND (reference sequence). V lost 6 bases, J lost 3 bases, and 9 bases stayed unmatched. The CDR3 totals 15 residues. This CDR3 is CASRLGTGLHTEAFF. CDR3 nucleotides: TGTGCCAGTAGGTTAGGGACAGGCTTACACACTGAAGCTTTCTTT.

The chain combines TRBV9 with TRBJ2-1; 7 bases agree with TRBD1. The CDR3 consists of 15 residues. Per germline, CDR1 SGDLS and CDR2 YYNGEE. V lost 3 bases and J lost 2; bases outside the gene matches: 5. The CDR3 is CASSDPGQPYNEQFF. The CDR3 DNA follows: TGTGCCAGCAGCGACCCGGGACAGCCCTACAATGAGCAGTTCTTC.

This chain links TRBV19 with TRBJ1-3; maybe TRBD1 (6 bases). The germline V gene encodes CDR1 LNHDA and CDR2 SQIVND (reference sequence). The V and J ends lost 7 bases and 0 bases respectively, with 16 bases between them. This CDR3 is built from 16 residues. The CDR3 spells CASIGRGQSSGNTIYF. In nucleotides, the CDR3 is TGTGCCAGTATTGGCAGGGGCCAGAGCTCTGGAAACACCATATATTTT. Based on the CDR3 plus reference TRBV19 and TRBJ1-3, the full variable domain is DGGITQSPKYLFRKEGQNVTLSCEQNLNHDAMYWYRQDPGQGLRLIYYSQIVNDFQKGDIAEGYSVSREKKESFPLTVTSAQKNPTAFYLCASIGRGQSSGNTIYFGEGSWLTVV.

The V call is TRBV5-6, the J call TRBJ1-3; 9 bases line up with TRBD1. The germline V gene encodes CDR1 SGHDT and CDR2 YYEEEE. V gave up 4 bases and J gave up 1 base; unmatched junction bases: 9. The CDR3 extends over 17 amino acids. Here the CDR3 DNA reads TGTGCCAGCAGCCCGAACGACAGGGGGAGGTCTGGAAACACCATATATTTT. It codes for CASSPNDRGRSGNTIYF. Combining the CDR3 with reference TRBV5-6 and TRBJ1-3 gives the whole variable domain DAGVTQSPTHLIKTRGQQVTLRCSPKSGHDTVSWYQQALGQGPQFIFQYYEEEERQRGNFPDRFSGHQFPNYSSELNVNALLLGDSALYLCASSPNDRGRSGNTIYFGEGSWLTVV.

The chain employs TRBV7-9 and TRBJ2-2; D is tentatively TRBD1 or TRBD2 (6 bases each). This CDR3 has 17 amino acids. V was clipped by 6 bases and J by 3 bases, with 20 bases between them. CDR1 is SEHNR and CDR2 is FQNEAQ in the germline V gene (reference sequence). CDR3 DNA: TGTGCCAGCAGTTCCCAGGGGAGGTGGAGGGACACCGGGGAGCTGTTTTTT. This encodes CASSSQGRWRDTGELFF.